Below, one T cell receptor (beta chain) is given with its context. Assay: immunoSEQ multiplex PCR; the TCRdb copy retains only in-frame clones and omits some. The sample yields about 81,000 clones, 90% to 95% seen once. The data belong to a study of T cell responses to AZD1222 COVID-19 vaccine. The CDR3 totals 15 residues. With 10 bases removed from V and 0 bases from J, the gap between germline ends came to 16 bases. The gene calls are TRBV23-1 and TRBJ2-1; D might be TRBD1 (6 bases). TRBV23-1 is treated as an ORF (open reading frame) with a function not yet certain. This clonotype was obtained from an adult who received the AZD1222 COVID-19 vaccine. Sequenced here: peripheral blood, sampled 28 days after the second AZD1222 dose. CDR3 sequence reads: CAIRSTGSSYNEQFF. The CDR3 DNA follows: TGCGCCATCCGGTCCACAGGGAGCTCCTACAATGAGCAGTTCTTC.